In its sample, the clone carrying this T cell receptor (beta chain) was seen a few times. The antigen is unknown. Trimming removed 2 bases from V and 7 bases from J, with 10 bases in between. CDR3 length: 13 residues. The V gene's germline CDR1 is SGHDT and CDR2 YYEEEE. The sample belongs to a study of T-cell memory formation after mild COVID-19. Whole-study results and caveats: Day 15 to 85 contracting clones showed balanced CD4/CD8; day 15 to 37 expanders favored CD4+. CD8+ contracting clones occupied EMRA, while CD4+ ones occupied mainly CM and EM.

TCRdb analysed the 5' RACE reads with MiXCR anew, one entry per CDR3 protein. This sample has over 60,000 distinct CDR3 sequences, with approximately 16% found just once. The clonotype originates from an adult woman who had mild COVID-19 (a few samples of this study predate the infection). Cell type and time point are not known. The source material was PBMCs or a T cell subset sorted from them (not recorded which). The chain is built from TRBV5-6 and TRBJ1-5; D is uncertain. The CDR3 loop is CASSFRGAQPQHF. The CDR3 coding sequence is TGTGCCAGCAGCTTCCGAGGCGCCCAGCCCCAGCATTTT.